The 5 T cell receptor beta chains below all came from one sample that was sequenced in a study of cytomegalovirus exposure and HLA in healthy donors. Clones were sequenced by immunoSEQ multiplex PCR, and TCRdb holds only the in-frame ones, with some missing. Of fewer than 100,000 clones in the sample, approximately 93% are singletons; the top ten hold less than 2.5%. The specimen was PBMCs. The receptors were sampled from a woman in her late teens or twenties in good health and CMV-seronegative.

In DNA form, the CDR3 reads TGTGCCAGCAGCCACCGAACCGGACAGGGCGGAAAACTGTTTTTT. Translation: CASSHRTGQGGKLFF. The chain links TRBV4-2 to TRBJ1-4; 8 bases are a match to TRBD1. CDR3 size: 15 residues. CDR1 and CDR2 from the germline V gene are LGHNA and YNFKEQ. V was clipped by 3 bases and J by 10 bases; unmatched bases: 10.

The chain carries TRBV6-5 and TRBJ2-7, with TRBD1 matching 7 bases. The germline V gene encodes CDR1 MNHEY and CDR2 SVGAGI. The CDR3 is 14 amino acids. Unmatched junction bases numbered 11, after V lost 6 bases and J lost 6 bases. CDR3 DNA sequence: TGTGCCAGCAGCCGTCGACAGGGATACGGCGAGCAGTACTTC. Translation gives CASSRRQGYGEQYF.

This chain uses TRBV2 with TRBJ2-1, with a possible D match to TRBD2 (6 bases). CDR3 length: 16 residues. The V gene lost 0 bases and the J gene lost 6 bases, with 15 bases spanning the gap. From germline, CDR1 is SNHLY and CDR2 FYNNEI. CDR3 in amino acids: CASSEAGGRVVNEQFF. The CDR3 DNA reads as TGTGCCAGCAGTGAAGCGGGGGGTCGGGTCGTCAATGAGCAGTTCTTC.

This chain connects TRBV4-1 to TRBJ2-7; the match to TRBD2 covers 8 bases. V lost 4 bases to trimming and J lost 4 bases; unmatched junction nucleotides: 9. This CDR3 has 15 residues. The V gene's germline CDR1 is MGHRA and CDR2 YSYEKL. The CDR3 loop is CASSPLASGLYEQYF. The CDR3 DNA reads TGCGCCAGCAGCCCTCTGGCTAGCGGGCTTTACGAGCAGTACTTC.

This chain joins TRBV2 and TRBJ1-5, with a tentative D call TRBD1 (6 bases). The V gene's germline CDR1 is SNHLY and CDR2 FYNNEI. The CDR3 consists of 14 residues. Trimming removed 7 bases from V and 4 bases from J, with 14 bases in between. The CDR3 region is CASTGGARNQPQHF. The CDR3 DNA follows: TGTGCCAGCACGGGGGGCGCTCGGAATCAGCCCCAGCATTTT.